A selection of T cell receptor beta chains follows, all from one sample in a study of shared clonotypes between healthy human individuals. Produced via immunoSEQ multiplex PCR; TCRdb's table is partial and in-frame only. The data show over 750,000 clones, about 96% seen once. Sequenced sample: naive CD8+ T cells sorted from blood. Receptors originate from a man between 25 and 39 years old in good health. Each CDR3 is given with its conserved first and last residue. Each record gives: V gene, clone size, J gene, D gene, CDR3 DNA, CDR3 protein. D genes are given only for firm matches. Clone size is given for some rows only: seen once, a few or many times, or a class if the clone is expanded.

v_gene: TRBV7-9
abundance: -
j_gene: TRBJ2-5
d_gene: -
CDR3nt: TGTGCCAGCAGCTCCGGGGCGGGGAGTCAAGAGACCCAGTACTTC
CDR3aa: CASSSGAGSQETQYF

v_gene: TRBV27
abundance: -
j_gene: TRBJ2-7
d_gene: TRBD1
CDR3nt: TGTGCCAGCGCACCGGGACAGGGTTGGGAGCAGTACTTC
CDR3aa: CASAPGQGWEQYF

v_gene: TRBV10-3
abundance: -
j_gene: TRBJ2-1
d_gene: TRBD2
CDR3nt: TGTGCCAGCGGGGGGGAGGGTTACAATGAGCAGTTCTTC
CDR3aa: CASGGEGYNEQFF

v_gene: TRBV10-2
abundance: once
j_gene: TRBJ2-7
d_gene: -
CDR3nt: TGCGCCAGCAGTCGGCCCCCCGGGTCTCCTCGGGACGAGCAGTACTTC
CDR3aa: CASSRPPGSPRDEQYF

v_gene: TRBV11-2
abundance: -
j_gene: TRBJ1-3
d_gene: -
CDR3nt: TGTGCCAGCAGCACCGGGACAACCAGAAACACCATATATTTT
CDR3aa: CASSTGTTRNTIYF

v_gene: TRBV7-2
abundance: -
j_gene: TRBJ2-7
d_gene: TRBD1
CDR3nt: TGTGCCAGCAGCCGTACGACAGGGACCTACGAGCAGTACTTC
CDR3aa: CASSRTTGTYEQYF

v_gene: TRBV7-9
abundance: once
j_gene: TRBJ2-1
d_gene: -
CDR3nt: TGTCGGTCCGAGGGGTGGAATGAGCAGTTCTTC
CDR3aa: CRSEGWNEQFF

v_gene: TRBV10-3
abundance: -
j_gene: TRBJ2-2
d_gene: -
CDR3nt: TGTGCCATCAGTGAGTCCGGAGACTTGGCGAACACCGGGGAGCTGTTTTTT
CDR3aa: CAISESGDLANTGELFF

v_gene: TRBV10-2
abundance: -
j_gene: TRBJ2-5
d_gene: TRBD2
CDR3nt: TGCGCCAGCAGACTAGCGGGACAAGAGACCCAGTACTTC
CDR3aa: CASRLAGQETQYF

v_gene: TRBV19
abundance: -
j_gene: TRBJ2-7
d_gene: TRBD2
CDR3nt: TGTGCCAGTAGCCCGGGACTAGCGAACCGGTACGAGCAGTACTTC
CDR3aa: CASSPGLANRYEQYF

v_gene: TRBV28
abundance: -
j_gene: TRBJ2-3
d_gene: TRBD2
CDR3nt: TGTGCCAGCAGTTTCCGGACTAGCGGGTTCACAGATACGCAGTATTTT
CDR3aa: CASSFRTSGFTDTQYF

v_gene: TRBV7-8
abundance: -
j_gene: TRBJ1-2
d_gene: -
CDR3nt: TGTGCCAGCAGCCAACACGGGGGACCTTTCGAGGGCTATGGCTACACCTTC
CDR3aa: CASSQHGGPFEGYGYTF

v_gene: TRBV11-2
abundance: -
j_gene: TRBJ2-7
d_gene: -
CDR3nt: TGTGCCAGCAGCTGGGGAACAGGTTACCCCTCCTACGAGCAGTACTTC
CDR3aa: CASSWGTGYPSYEQYF

v_gene: TRBV6-5
abundance: -
j_gene: TRBJ2-7
d_gene: -
CDR3nt: TGTGCCAGCAGTTACTCGATTTTTGGCAACGAGCAGTACTTC
CDR3aa: CASSYSIFGNEQYF

v_gene: TRBV7-3
abundance: -
j_gene: TRBJ2-5
d_gene: -
CDR3nt: TGTGCCAGCAGCTTAAACCCTAGACTTCAAGAGACCCAGTACTTC
CDR3aa: CASSLNPRLQETQYF

v_gene: TRBV5-1
abundance: -
j_gene: TRBJ2-7
d_gene: -
CDR3nt: TGCGCCAGCAGAATGGAGGGGGCTCTGGAGCAGTACTTC
CDR3aa: CASRMEGALEQYF

v_gene: TRBV7-2
abundance: -
j_gene: TRBJ2-7
d_gene: -
CDR3nt: TGTGCCAGCAGCTACCTGGGACCTTACGAGCAGTACTTC
CDR3aa: CASSYLGPYEQYF

v_gene: TRBV29-1
abundance: -
j_gene: TRBJ2-1
d_gene: TRBD2
CDR3nt: TGCAGCGTTGGGCCTAGCGGGAGGGCCTTTGGTGAGCAGTTCTTC
CDR3aa: CSVGPSGRAFGEQFF

v_gene: TRBV7-9
abundance: -
j_gene: TRBJ2-3
d_gene: -
CDR3nt: TGTGCCAGCGGGCAGACAAGCACAGATACGCAGTATTTT
CDR3aa: CASGQTSTDTQYF

v_gene: TRBV7-9
abundance: once
j_gene: TRBJ1-1
d_gene: TRBD1
CDR3nt: TGTGCCAGCAGCATTTGGACAGGGTGGAACACTGAAGCTTTCTTT
CDR3aa: CASSIWTGWNTEAFF

v_gene: TRBV15
abundance: -
j_gene: TRBJ2-3
d_gene: TRBD2
CDR3nt: TGTGCCACCAGCAGAGATGGGGAGCGGGAGACCACAGATACGCAGTATTTT
CDR3aa: CATSRDGERETTDTQYF

v_gene: TRBV11-2
abundance: -
j_gene: TRBJ2-1
d_gene: TRBD2
CDR3nt: TGTGCCAGCAGTCCGGGACTAGCGGGAGTCAGTTTCTACAATGAGCAGTTCTTC
CDR3aa: CASSPGLAGVSFYNEQFF

v_gene: TRBV30
abundance: once
j_gene: TRBJ2-7
d_gene: -
CDR3nt: TGTGCCTGGAGTCTGGGCTCCGGGTCATATTCCGAGCAGTACTTC
CDR3aa: CAWSLGSGSYSEQYF

v_gene: TRBV13
abundance: -
j_gene: TRBJ2-7
d_gene: TRBD1
CDR3nt: TGTGCCAGCCTCGGACAGGGGGCCTACGAGCAGTACTTC
CDR3aa: CASLGQGAYEQYF

v_gene: TRBV7-8
abundance: -
j_gene: TRBJ1-1
d_gene: -
CDR3nt: TGTGCCAGCAGCCCCCTGTGGGGGAACACTGAAGCTTTCTTT
CDR3aa: CASSPLWGNTEAFF

v_gene: TRBV19
abundance: once
j_gene: TRBJ2-2
d_gene: TRBD1
CDR3nt: TGTGCCAGTACCTCCGTTCTGGACAGGGGGCTATTCACCGGGGAGCTGTTTTTT
CDR3aa: CASTSVLDRGLFTGELFF